The 17 T cell receptor beta chains listed next were all sequenced from one sample in a study of CD8 T cells in Susac syndrome. Random hexamers were used to reverse transcribe about 0.45 to 1 ug of RNA. TCRdb used MiXCR to reprocess the immunoSEQ multiplex PCR reads, holding one entry per CDR3 protein. Of some 200,000 distinct CDR3 sequences in the sample, more than 90% are singletons; the top ten hold 0.098%. Material: CD4+ T cells from PBMCs. The receptors derive from a human donor with Susac syndrome.

J is TRBJ1-6 and V is TRBV3-1; TRBD1 matches 7 bases. With 1 base clipped from V and 7 bases from J, the junction kept 4 bases outside the gene matches. The CDR3 sequence is 15 residues long. Germline CDR1 is LGHDT and CDR2 is YNNKEL (reference sequence). In DNA form, the CDR3 reads TGTGCCAGCAGCCAAGGACAGGGTTGGAATTCACCCCTCCACTTT. It translates to CASSQGQGWNSPLHF.

The chain combines TRBV18 with TRBJ2-5, with D maybe TRBD1 (6 bases). V was clipped by 3 bases and J by 5 bases, with 13 bases between them. Looked up from germline, CDR1 is KGHSH and CDR2 is LQKENI. The CDR3 contains 14 residues. This CDR3 reads CASSPRGGEETQYF. For the CDR3, the DNA is TGTGCCAGCTCACCCCGTGGGGGCGAGGAGACCCAGTACTTC.

The V call is TRBV30, the J call TRBJ1-5, with D maybe TRBD1 (6 bases). Germline loops: CDR1 GTSNPN, CDR2 SVGIG (reference sequence). This CDR3 has 14 residues. Trimming took 3 bases from V and 4 from J, leaving 13 bases between them. The CDR3 spells CAWRGPGDNQPQHF. The CDR3 DNA sequence: TGTGCCTGGAGAGGGCCAGGGGATAATCAGCCCCAGCATTTT.

V is TRBV6-2 or TRBV6-3 and J is TRBJ2-1; D gene ambiguous. The V end was cut by 4 bases, the J end by 7 bases, with 8 bases between. Germline V lookup: CDR1 MNHEY, CDR2 SVGEGT. The CDR3 covers 12 residues. CDR3 sequence reads: CASSSSVNEQFF. As DNA, the CDR3 is TGTGCCAGCAGTTCCTCTGTGAATGAGCAGTTCTTC.

V usage is TRBV5-6 and J usage is TRBJ1-5; a possible D gene is TRBD1 (5 bases). V dropped 0 bases and J dropped 5 bases, with 18 bases sitting between them. Germline CDR1 SGHDT, CDR2 YYEEEE. The CDR3 length is 17 residues. The chain's CDR3 is CASSLVSGTGDHQPQHF. CDR3 bases: TGTGCCAGCAGCTTGGTTTCCGGGACCGGTGACCATCAGCCCCAGCATTTT.

J is TRBJ1-1 and V is TRBV25-1; 11 nucleotides align to TRBD1. This CDR3 region has 14 residues. Germline loops: CDR1 MGHDK, CDR2 SYGVNS. The ends lost 7 bases at V and 6 bases at J; junction bases unmatched: 7. For the CDR3, the DNA is TGTGCCAGCATCGGGACAGGGGGAATCGCTGAAGCTTTCTTT. Translating it yields CASIGTGGIAEAFF.

This clonotype showed up just once. Here the CDR3 DNA reads TGCGCCAGCAGCCAAACAGGGTTTCGGGAGACCCAGTACTTC. Encoded protein: CASSQTGFRETQYF. V gene TRBV4-1 combines with J gene TRBJ2-5, with D possibly matching TRBD1 (6 bases). Germline assignment: CDR1 MGHRA and CDR2 YSYEKL. Trimming stripped 2 bases from V and 5 bases from J, with 12 bases between. The CDR3 totals 14 residues.

J is TRBJ1-4 and V is TRBV5-1; D unclear. Per the germline V gene, CDR1 is SGHRS and CDR2 is YFSETQ. The CDR3 runs 15 residues. Trimming stripped 0 bases from V and 3 bases from J, with 9 bases between. Written as DNA, the CDR3 is TGCGCCAGCAGCTTGGAGGGCGGAGCTAATGAAAAACTGTTTTTT. It codes for CASSLEGGANEKLFF.

In DNA form, the CDR3 reads TGTGCCAGCAGTACGCGGGTCAACTACGAGCAGTACTTC. It is translated as CASSTRVNYEQYF. The chain joins TRBV27 to TRBJ2-7; D is possibly TRBD2 (5 bases). The CDR3 consists of 13 residues. CDR1 MNHEY and CDR2 SMNVEV come from the germline V gene (reference sequence). V shed 5 bases and J shed 3 bases, with 11 bases lying between them.

The chain joins TRBV29-1 to TRBJ2-2; 7 bases are shared with TRBD2. J was trimmed by 7 bases and V by 4 bases; bases with no gene match: 6. This CDR3 contains 13 residues. The germline gives CDR1 SQVTM, CDR2 ANQGSEA. This CDR3 reads CSVGEGSSGELFF. DNA of the CDR3: TGCAGCGTTGGGGAGGGGTCGAGCGGGGAGCTGTTTTTT.

V and J are TRBV7-9 and TRBJ1-5; D might be TRBD1 (5 bases). V was cut by 3 bases and J by 2 bases, with 11 bases left in between. The germline V gene encodes CDR1 SEHNR and CDR2 FQNEAQ (reference sequence). This CDR3 is 15 amino acids long. CDR3: CASSLGGDGNQPQHF. The CDR3 region has the DNA TGTGCCAGCAGCTTGGGGGGAGACGGCAATCAGCCCCAGCATTTT.

The CDR3 coding sequence is TGTGCCAGCAGCTCCGTAAAGCTCGGGACTGAAGCTTTCTTT. This codes for CASSSVKLGTEAFF. The chain links TRBV7-9 to TRBJ1-1; no clear D. V was clipped by 4 bases and J by 5 bases, with 14 bases between them. Germline lookup yields CDR1 SEHNR and CDR2 FQNEAQ (reference sequence). The length of the CDR3 is 14 residues.

This chain links TRBV9 with TRBJ1-1; D perhaps matches TRBD1 (5 bases). Trimming left V 4 bases short and J 1 base short, with 14 bases between. In germline, CDR1 is SGDLS, CDR2 YYNGEE. The CDR3 extends over 15 amino acids. CDR3 sequence: CASSFSGFGNTEAFF. The CDR3 DNA reads TGTGCCAGCAGCTTCTCAGGGTTTGGGAACACTGAAGCTTTCTTT. Drawing the rest from reference TRBV9 and TRBJ1-1, the complete variable domain is DSGVTQTPKHLITATGQRVTLRCSPRSGDLSVYWYQQSLDQGLQFLIQYYNGEERAKGNILERFSAQQFPDLHSELNLSSLELGDSALYFCASSFSGFGNTEAFFGQGTRLTVV.

The chain couples TRBV20-1 to TRBJ2-7; 12 positions agree with TRBD1. CDR1 and CDR2 from the germline V gene are DFQATT and SNEGSKA (reference sequence). J lost 2 bases, V lost 5 bases, and 4 bases had no gene match. CDR3 length: 14 amino acids. The CDR3 region has the DNA TGCAGTGCTTACCGGGACAGGGGGCCCTACGAGCAGTACTTC. It translates to CSAYRDRGPYEQYF.

This chain joins TRBV30 and TRBJ1-5; D is unclear. This CDR3 has 13 residues. V lost 1 base and J 1 base, leaving 5 bases between the germline ends. Germline CDR1 and CDR2: GTSNPN and SVGIG (reference sequence). For the CDR3, the DNA is TGTGCCTGGAGTGATGGCAGCAATCAGCCCCAGCATTTT. Its protein is CAWSDGSNQPQHF.

The chain joins TRBV3-1 to TRBJ1-1, with 7 bases matching TRBD1. This CDR3 has 14 amino acids. Losses at the gene ends were 6 bases for V and 0 bases for J; bases not matched to a gene: 4. Germline V gene sequence: CDR1 LGHDT, CDR2 YNNKEL (reference sequence). This CDR3 reads CASRLQGMNTEAFF. Here the CDR3 DNA reads TGTGCCAGCAGATTACAGGGGATGAACACTGAAGCTTTCTTT. Full variable domain (rest looked up from reference TRBV3-1 and TRBJ1-1): DTAVSQTPKYLVTQMGNDKSIKCEQNLGHDTMYWYKQDSKKFLKIMFSYNNKELIINETVPNRFSPKSPDKAHLNLHINSLELGDSAVYFCASRLQGMNTEAFFGQGTRLTVV.

The V call is TRBV2, the J call TRBJ2-4; D might be TRBD1 (6 bases). Germline CDR1 is SNHLY and CDR2 is FYNNEI. With 8 bases removed from V and 8 bases from J, the gap between germline ends came to 22 bases. The CDR3 spans 15 residues. This CDR3 is CASLGPGQRRDIQYF. The CDR3 coding sequence is TGTGCCAGCCTTGGGCCGGGACAAAGAAGAGACATTCAGTACTTC. Based on the CDR3 plus reference TRBV2 and TRBJ2-4, the full variable domain is EPEVTQTPSHQVTQMGQEVILRCVPISNHLYFYWYRQILGQKVEFLVSFYNNEISEKSEIFDDQFSVERPDGSNFTLKIRSTKLEDSAMYFCASLGPGQRRDIQYFGAGTRLSVL.